This T cell receptor (beta chain) was obtained from a study of T-cell memory formation after mild COVID-19 (dated by TCRdb to the early 2020s). Looking at the study overall: TCR sequence clusters from the two donors were largely donor specific. Longitudinal TCRalpha and TCRbeta repertoire sequencing tracked T-cell clones expanding and contracting after mild COVID-19 in two donors. Two young, previously healthy adult volunteers made up the cohort, one male and one female.

Instrument on record: Illumina NovaSeq 6000. TCRalpha and TCRbeta cDNA libraries were built by 5'RACE with constant-segment primers, adding sample barcodes and unique molecular identifiers. Trizol reagent was used to extract RNA from every sample. Amplification of the libraries took two PCR steps, and the second step added a second sample barcode plus Illumina TruSeq adapters. The libraries were sequenced on an Illumina NovaSeq using 2 x 150 bp paired-end reads. Regarding the original processing steps: With migec v1.2.7, reads were demultiplexed and then collapsed into UMI-guided consensus sequences. Using mixcr v2.1.11, UMI consensuses were aligned to TRA and TRB V and J templates and then assembled into clonotypes. Expanded or contracted clonotypes were those called significant by both edgeR and NoisET, with noise models trained on biological replicates. For edgeR calls, the cutoffs were a false discovery rate-adjusted p below 0.01 and a log2 fold-change threshold of 1. PCA with hierarchical clustering of max-normalized trajectories of the 1000 most abundant clonotypes was used as exploratory dynamics analysis. Separately sequenced CD4+ and CD8+ repertoires were used to assign the CD4 or CD8 phenotype of responding clones. TCRdb passed the public sequencing reads through fastp at Q25 and MiXCR, retaining productive beta sequences. Rows merge per CDR3 protein into single entries with the most common DNA and genes. The V and J calls here are based on TCRdb, not the publication. The sample data list 350,000 or so distinct CDR3 sequences, and more than 20% of these were observed just once. Roughly an eighth of the sample is taken by the ten largest.

This clonotype came up a few times. Its antigen target is currently unknown. Per-base qualities were not stored, and no clone one base away is much larger. Ficoll-Paque density gradient centrifugation was the method used to isolate PBMCs. The CDR3 covers 13 residues, taking in both the cysteine and the phenylalanine. Only the CDR3 part of the read is kept: 39 bases, read in frame from the first base. From a lookup of the germline V gene (reference sequence), CDR1 and CDR2 are SEHNR and FQNEAQ. V sheds 8 bases and J sheds 4 bases, leaving 12 bases between their ends. Findings and caveats that apply to the study as a whole: Balanced CD4/CD8 phenotypes were observed for clones contracting from day 15 to 85, whereas a bias towards CD4+ was observed for a second wave of clones expanding from day 15 to 37. The detection of some responding clones in pre-infection memory suggests that pre-existing cross-reactive memory T cells joined the SARS-CoV-2 response. Contracting CD4+ clones were located mainly in the CM and EM memory subsets, whereas CD8+ clones were found to be enriched in EMRA. SARS-CoV-2 specificity was not confirmed for the second-wave clones peaking on day 37. Only two mild cases were covered in the study, and larger cohorts including severe cases with pre-infection samples were considered necessary.

The rearranged chain carries TRBV7-9 and TRBJ1-3; the D gene remains uncertain. The clonotype was recovered from an adult woman who had mild COVID-19 (a few samples of this study predate the infection). The sample titles of this study are shuffled in the database, so cell type and time point are left out; the donor was told from shared clones. The sequenced material came from PBMCs or a T cell subset sorted from them (not recorded which). DNA sequence: TGTGCCAGCGAATACAATCAGGGAAACACCATATATTTT. Its translation is CASEYNQGNTIYF. Outside the CDR3, residues come from the reference TRBV7-9 and TRBJ1-3 proteins, so the full variable domain is: DTGVSQNPRHKITKRGQNVTFRCDPISEHNRLYWYRQTLGQGPEFLTYFQNEAQLEKSRLLSDRFSAERPKGSFSTLEIQRTEQGDSAMYLCASEYNQGNTIYFGEGSWLTVV.